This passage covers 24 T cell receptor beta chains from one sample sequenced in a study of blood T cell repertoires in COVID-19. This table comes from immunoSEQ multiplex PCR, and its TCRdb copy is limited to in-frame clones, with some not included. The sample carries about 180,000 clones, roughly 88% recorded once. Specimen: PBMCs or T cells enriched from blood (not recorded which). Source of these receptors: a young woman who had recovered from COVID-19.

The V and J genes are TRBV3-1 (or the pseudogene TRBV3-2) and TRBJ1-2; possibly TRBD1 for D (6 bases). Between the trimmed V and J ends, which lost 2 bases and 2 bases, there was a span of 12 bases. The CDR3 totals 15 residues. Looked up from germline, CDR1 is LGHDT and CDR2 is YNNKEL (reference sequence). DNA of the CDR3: TGTGCCAGCAGCCAACAGGGGCAACCCAACTATGGCTACACCTTC. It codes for CASSQQGQPNYGYTF.

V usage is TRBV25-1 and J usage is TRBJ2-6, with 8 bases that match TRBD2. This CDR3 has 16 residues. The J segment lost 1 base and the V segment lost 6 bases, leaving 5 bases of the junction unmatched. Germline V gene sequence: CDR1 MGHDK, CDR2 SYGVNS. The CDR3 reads CASSGTRASGANVLTF. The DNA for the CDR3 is TGTGCCAGCAGCGGGACTAGGGCTTCTGGGGCCAACGTCCTGACTTTC.

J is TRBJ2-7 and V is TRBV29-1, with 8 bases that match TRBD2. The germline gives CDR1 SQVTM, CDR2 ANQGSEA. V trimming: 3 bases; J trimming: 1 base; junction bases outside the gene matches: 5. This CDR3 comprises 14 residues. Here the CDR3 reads CSVDTGGASYEQYF. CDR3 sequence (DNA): TGCAGCGTTGATACCGGGGGGGCTTCCTACGAGCAGTACTTC.

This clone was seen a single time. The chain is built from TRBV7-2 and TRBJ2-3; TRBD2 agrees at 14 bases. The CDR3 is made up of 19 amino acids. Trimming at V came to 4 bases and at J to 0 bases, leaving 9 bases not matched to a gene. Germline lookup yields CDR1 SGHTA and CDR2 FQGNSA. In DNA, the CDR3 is TGTGCCAGCAGCTCCCAGTCAGGACTAGCGGGGGGAAGCACAGATACGCAGTATTTT. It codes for CASSSQSGLAGGSTDTQYF.

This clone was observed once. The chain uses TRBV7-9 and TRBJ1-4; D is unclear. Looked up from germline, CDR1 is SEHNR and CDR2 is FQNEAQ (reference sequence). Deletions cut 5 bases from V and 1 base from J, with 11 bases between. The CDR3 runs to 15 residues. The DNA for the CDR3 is TGTGCCAGCAGCGCCATCCTCGGAACTAATGAAAAACTGTTTTTT. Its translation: CASSAILGTNEKLFF.

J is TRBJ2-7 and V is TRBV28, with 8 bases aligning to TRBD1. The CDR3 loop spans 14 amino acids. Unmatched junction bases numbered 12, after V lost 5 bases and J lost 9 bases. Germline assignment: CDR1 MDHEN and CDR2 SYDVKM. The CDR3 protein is CASSRARGQGGQYF. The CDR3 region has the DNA TGTGCCAGCAGTCGTGCTCGTGGACAGGGTGGGCAGTACTTC.

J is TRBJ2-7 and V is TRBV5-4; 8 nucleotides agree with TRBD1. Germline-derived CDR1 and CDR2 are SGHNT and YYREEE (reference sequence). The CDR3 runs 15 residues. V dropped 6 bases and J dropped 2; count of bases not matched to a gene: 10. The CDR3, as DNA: TGTGCCAGCACTCCCTCAGACAGGGGCCCCTACGAGCAGTACTTC. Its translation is CASTPSDRGPYEQYF.

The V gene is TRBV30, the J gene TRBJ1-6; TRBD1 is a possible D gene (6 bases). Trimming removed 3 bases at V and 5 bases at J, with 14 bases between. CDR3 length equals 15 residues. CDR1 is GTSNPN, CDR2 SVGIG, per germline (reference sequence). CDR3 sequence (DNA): TGTGCCTGGAGGGGTGAGGGGGAACATAATTCACCCCTCCACTTT. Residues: CAWRGEGEHNSPLHF.

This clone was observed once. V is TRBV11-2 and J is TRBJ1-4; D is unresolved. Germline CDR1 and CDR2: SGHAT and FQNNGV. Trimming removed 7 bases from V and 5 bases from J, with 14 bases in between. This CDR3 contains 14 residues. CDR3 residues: CASTLDLNNEKLFF. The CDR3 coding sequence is TGTGCCAGCACCTTGGACTTAAACAATGAAAAACTGTTTTTT. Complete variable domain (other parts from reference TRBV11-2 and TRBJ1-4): EAGVAQSPRYKIIEKRQSVAFWCNPISGHATLYWYQQILGQGPKLLIQFQNNGVVDDSQLPKDRFSAERLKGVDSTLKIQPAKLEDSAVYLCASTLDLNNEKLFFGSGTQLSVL.

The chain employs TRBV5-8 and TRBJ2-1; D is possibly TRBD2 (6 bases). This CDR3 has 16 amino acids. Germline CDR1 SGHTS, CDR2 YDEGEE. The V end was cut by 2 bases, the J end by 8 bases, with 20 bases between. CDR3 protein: CASSFIELAMRDEQFF. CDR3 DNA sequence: TGTGCCAGCAGCTTTATCGAGCTAGCGATGAGGGATGAGCAGTTCTTC.

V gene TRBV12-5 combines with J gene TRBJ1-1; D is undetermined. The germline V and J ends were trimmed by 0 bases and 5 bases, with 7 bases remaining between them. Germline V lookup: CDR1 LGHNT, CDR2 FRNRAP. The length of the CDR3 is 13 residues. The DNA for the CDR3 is TGTGCTAGTGGTTTGGTAGGCGGTACTGAAGCTTTCTTT. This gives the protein CASGLVGGTEAFF.

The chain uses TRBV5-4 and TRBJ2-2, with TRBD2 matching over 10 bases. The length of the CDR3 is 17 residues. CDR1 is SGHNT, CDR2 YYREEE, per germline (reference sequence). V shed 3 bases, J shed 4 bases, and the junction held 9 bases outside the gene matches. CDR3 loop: CASSWGGLAIPTGELFF. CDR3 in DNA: TGTGCCAGCAGCTGGGGGGGACTAGCGATACCCACCGGGGAGCTGTTTTTT.

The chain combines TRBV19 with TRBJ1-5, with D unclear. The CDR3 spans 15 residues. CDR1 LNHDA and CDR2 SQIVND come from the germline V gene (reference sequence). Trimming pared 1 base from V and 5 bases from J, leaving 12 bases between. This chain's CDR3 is CASSIGFHVDQPQHF. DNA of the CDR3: TGTGCCAGTAGTATAGGATTCCATGTAGATCAGCCCCAGCATTTT.

CDR3 in amino acids: CASSKQGLIDYTF. CDR3 sequence (DNA): TGTGCCAGCAGTAAACAGGGGCTAATTGACTACACCTTC. The V gene is TRBV28, the J gene TRBJ1-2, with 7 bases lining up with TRBD1. The germline gives CDR1 MDHEN, CDR2 SYDVKM. CDR3 length: 13 amino acids. V trimming: 5 bases; J trimming: 10 bases; junction bases outside the gene matches: 10.

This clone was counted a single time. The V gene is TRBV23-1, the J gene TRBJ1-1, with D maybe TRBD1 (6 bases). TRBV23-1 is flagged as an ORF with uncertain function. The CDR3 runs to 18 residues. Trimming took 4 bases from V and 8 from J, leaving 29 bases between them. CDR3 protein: CASSPISSGAASVEEAFF. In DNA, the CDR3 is TGCGCCAGCAGTCCAATCTCGTCAGGGGCCGCTTCCGTTGAAGAAGCTTTCTTT.

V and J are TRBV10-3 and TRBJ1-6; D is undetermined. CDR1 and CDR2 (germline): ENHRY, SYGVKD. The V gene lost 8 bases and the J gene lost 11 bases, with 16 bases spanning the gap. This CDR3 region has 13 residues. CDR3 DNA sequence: TGTGCCATCGTAGATAGCCTGGCGACACCCCTCCACTTT. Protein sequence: CAIVDSLATPLHF.

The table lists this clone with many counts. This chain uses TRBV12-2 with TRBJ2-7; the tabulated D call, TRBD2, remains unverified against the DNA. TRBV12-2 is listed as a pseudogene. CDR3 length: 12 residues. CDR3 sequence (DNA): TGTGCAAGTCGCTCATCCCCCGGCGAGCAGTACTTC. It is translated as CASRSSPGEQYF.

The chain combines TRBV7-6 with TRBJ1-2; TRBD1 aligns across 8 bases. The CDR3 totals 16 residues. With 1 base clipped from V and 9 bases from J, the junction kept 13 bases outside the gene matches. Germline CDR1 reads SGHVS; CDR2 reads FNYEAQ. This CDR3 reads CASSLDGTGGFGSYTF. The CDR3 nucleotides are TGTGCCAGCAGCTTAGATGGTACAGGGGGTTTTGGTAGCTACACCTTC.

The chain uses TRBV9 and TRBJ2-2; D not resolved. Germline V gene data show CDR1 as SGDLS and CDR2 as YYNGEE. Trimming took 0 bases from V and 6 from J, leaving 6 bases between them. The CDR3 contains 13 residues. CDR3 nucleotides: TGTGCCAGCAGCGTAGCCGTCGCCGGGGAGCTGTTTTTT. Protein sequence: CASSVAVAGELFF.

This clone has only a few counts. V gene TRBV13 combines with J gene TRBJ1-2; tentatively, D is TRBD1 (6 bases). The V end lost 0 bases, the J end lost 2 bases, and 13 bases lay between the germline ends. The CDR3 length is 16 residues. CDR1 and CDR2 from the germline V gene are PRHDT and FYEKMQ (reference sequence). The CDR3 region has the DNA TGTGCCAGCAGCTTAGGCCGCGGCAGGGGAAACTATGGCTACACCTTC. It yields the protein CASSLGRGRGNYGYTF.

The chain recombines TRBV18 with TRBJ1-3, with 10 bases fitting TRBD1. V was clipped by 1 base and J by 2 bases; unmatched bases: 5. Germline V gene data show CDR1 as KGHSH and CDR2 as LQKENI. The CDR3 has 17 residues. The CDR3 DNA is TGTGCCAGCTCACCACTCAACGACAGGGGGCCTGGAAACACCATATATTTT. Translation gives CASSPLNDRGPGNTIYF.

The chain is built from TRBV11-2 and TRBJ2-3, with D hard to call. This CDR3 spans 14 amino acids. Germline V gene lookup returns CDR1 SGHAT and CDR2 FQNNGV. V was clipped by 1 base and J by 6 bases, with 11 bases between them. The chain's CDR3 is CASSLGSVSDTQYF. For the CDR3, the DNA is TGTGCCAGCAGCTTAGGGTCGGTGTCGGATACGCAGTATTTT.

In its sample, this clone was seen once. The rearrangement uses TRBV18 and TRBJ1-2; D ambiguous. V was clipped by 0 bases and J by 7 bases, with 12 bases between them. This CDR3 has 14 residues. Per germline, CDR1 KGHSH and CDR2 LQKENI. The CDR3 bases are TGTGCCAGCTCACCACCGCTTGGAGTCGGTGGCTACACCTTC. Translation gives CASSPPLGVGGYTF.

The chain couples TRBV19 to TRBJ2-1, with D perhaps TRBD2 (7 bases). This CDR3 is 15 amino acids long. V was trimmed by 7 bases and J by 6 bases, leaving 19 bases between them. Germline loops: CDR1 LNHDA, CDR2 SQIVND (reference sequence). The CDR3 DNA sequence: TGTGCCAGTACCCAAGGGAGGGGGAGATCCAATGAGCAGTTCTTC. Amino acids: CASTQGRGRSNEQFF.